This T cell receptor beta chain stems from a study of blood T cell repertoires in COVID-19. On the study more broadly: PBMCs, B-cell-depleted T cells, or T cells were the source of the cDNA or gDNA that made up the material.

The CDR3 consists of 13 residues. Trimming took 3 bases from V and 2 from J, leaving 7 bases between them. Germline CDR1 SGHDN, CDR2 FVKESK. Seattle participants joined during active infection and were tracked over time. Original handling: Nucleated cell counts were estimated from reference gene primer amplification. The repertoire was sequenced with immunoSEQ multiplex PCR; TCRdb's copy has only in-frame clones and lacks some. The V and J calls and the clone size are those of that table, but D and trimming were determined from the DNA. In the table there are 170,000 or so clones, around nine tenths of which are singletons.

This sequence originates from a man in his fifties or sixties with COVID-19, enrolled during active disease. J is TRBJ2-5 and V is TRBV14; no clear D gene. What was sequenced was peripheral blood. The CDR3 DNA reads TGTGCCAGCAGCCAGGGCCTACAAGAGACCCAGTACTTC. This translates into CASSQGLQETQYF.